This entry concerns a single T cell receptor (beta chain). Antigen: not known. This record belongs to a study of CD8+ T cells in alopecia areata. Study information: It was oral tofacitinib, at 5 to 10 mg twice daily, that treated patients received. The protocol delivered tofacitinib for 6 to 18 months, then withdrew it for 6 months. Findings and limits, study-wide: Resident alphabeta T cells of normal skin are also sequenced in scalp samples.

cDNA prepared by RNA extraction and subsequent reverse transcription served as the template for sequencing. This table comes from immunoSEQ multiplex PCR, and its TCRdb copy is limited to in-frame clones, with some not included. The table lists about 150,000 clones, roughly 48% of them singletons. Samples from alopecia areata patients were lesional scalp punch biopsies and peripheral blood. This CDR3 comprises 13 residues. In germline, CDR1 is SNHLY, CDR2 FYNNEI. With 7 bases removed from V and 2 bases from J, the gap between germline ends came to 11 bases. This clonotype originated in a human donor with alopecia areata. The J gene is TRBJ1-1, the V gene TRBV2; perhaps TRBD1 as D (5 bases). The source material was CD4+ T cells sorted from blood. Written as DNA, the CDR3 is TGTGCCAGCAAGGGGCAGGGCAACACTGAAGCTTTCTTT. This gives the protein CASKGQGNTEAFF.